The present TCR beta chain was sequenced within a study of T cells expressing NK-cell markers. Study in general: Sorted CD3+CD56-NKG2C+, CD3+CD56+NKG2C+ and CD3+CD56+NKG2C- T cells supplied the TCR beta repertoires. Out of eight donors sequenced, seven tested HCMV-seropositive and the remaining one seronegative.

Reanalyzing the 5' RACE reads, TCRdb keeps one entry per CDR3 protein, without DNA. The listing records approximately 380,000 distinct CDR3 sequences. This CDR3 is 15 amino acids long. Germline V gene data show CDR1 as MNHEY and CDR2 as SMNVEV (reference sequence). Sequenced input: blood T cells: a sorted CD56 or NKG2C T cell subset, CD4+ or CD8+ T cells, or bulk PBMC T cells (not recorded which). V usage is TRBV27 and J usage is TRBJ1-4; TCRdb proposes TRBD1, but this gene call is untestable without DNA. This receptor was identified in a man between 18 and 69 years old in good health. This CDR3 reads CASRRGRATNEKLFF.